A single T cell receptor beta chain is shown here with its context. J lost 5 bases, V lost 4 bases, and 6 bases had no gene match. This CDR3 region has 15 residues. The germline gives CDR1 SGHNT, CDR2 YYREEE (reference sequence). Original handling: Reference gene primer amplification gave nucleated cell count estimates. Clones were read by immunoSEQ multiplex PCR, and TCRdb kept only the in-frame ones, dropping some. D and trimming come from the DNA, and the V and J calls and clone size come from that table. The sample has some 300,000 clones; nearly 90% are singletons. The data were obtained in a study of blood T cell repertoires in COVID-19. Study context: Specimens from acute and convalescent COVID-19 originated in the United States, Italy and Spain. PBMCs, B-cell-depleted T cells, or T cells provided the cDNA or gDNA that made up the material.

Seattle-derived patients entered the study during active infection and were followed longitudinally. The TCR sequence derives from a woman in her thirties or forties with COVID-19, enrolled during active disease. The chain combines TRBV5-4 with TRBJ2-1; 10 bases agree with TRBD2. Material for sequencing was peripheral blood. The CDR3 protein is CASSGAAGGNNEQFF. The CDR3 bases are TGTGCCAGCAGCGGGGCAGCGGGGGGGAACAATGAGCAGTTCTTC.